Listed here is a single T cell receptor beta chain. Its antigen remains unknown. The data stem from a study of CXCR3-negative and CXCR3-positive naive CD8 T cells. Study observations and caveats: Naive cells with CXCR3 showed TRB CDR3s that were more hydrophobic than those in CXCR3-negative naive cells. For naive cells, CXCR3-negative and CXCR3-positive subsets had similar TRBV-TRBJ usage; for memory cells, usage differed.

The authors prepared UMI-labeled TRB cDNA libraries by 5' RACE. TCRdb re-called the 5' RACE reads, yielding one record per CDR3 amino acid sequence without DNA. The sample's table shows about 62,000 distinct CDR3 sequences. The CDR3 covers 17 residues. Germline values: CDR1 SNHLY, CDR2 FYNNEI. What was sequenced was naive CXCR3- CD8+ T cells from blood. The sample's subset: CD45RO-CCR7+CD27+CD95- naive CD8+ T cells lacking CXCR3 (TNR3-). The sequence derives from a human donor in good health. Some clones in this sample may be carry-over from other donors' samples. This sequence joins TRBV2 and TRBJ2-3; TCRdb outputs TRBD2, but without DNA this stays unchecked. The CDR3 loop is CASTGRSSGDPTDTQYF. Full variable domain (missing parts from reference TRBV2 and TRBJ2-3): EPEVTQTPSHQVTQMGQEVILRCVPISNHLYFYWYRQILGQKVEFLVSFYNNEISEKSEIFDDQFSVERPDGSNFTLKIRSTKLEDSAMYFCASTGRSSGDPTDTQYFGPGTRLTVL.